This record looks at one TCR beta chain sequence and its context. The antigen remains unidentified. Different DNA sequences within this sample yield the same CDR3. These data are taken from a study of cytotoxic CD8 clonotypes in ibrutinib-treated CLL. Study-level points and caveats: Contraction or stability on treatment characterized the public clonotypes, which were uncommon.

Investigators sought sequencing depths of between 1 in 200,000 and 1 in 1 million T cells. Libraries were prepared by immunoSEQ multiplex PCR; TCRdb keeps only in-frame clonotypes and omits some of them. The sample shows roughly 300,000 clones, around 69% of them seen only once. The CDR3 contains 15 residues. Germline CDR1 reads SGDLS; CDR2 reads YYNGEE. V shed 0 bases and J shed 4 bases, with 8 bases lying between them. This receptor was obtained from a human donor with chronic lymphocytic leukemia. V is TRBV9 and J is TRBJ2-6; D is uncertain. The sequencing here drew on PBMCs, taken at disease progression, from a patient treated with ibrutinib. The CDR3 spells CASSVVRGGANVLTF. As DNA, the CDR3 is TGTGCCAGCAGCGTAGTCCGTGGGGGGGCCAACGTCCTGACTTTC.